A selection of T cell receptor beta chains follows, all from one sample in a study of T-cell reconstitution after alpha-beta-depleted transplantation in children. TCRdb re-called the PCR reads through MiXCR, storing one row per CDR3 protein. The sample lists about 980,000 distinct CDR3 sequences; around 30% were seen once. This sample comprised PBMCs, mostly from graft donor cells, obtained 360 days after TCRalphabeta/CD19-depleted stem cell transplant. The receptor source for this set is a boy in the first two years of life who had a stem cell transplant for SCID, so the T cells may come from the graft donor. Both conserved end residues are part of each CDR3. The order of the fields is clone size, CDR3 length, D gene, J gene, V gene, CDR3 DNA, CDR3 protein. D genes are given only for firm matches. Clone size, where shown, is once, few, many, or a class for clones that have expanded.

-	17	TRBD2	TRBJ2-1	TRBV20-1	TGCAGTGCCCCGACTCTACCTAGCGGGGGGGCCTACAATGAGCAGTTCTTC	CSAPTLPSGGAYNEQFF
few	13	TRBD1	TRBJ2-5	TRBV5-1	TGCGCCAGCACGTTAGGGGGCAGAGAGACCCAGTACTTC	CASTLGGRETQYF
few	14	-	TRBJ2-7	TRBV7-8	TGTGCCAGCAGCCCCGGTTGGGGCTCCTACGAGCAGTACTTC	CASSPGWGSYEQYF
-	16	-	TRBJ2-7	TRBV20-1	TGCAGTGCTAGAGCAGGGGGGAACAGGGACTCCTACGAGCAGTACTTC	CSARAGGNRDSYEQYF
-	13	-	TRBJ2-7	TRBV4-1	TGCGCCAGCAGCCAACCAGGGCCCTACGAGCAGTACTTC	CASSQPGPYEQYF
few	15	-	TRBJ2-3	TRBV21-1	TGTGCCAGCAGCCCCCGGACCCCCGGCACAGATACGCAGTATTTT	CASSPRTPGTDTQYF
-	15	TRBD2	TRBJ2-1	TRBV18	TGTGCCAGCTCACCACCTAGCGGGGTAGCCAATGAGCAGTTCTTC	CASSPPSGVANEQFF
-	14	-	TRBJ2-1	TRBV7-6	TGTGCCAGCAGCTGGGCGGGGCCCTCCAATGAGCAGTTCTTC	CASSWAGPSNEQFF
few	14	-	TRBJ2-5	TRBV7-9	TGTGCCAGCAGTCCGACCCACTCGAGAGAGACCCAGTACTTC	CASSPTHSRETQYF
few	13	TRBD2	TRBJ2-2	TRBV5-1	TGCGCCAGCAGGGCTAGCGGAGACGGGGAGCTGTTTTTT	CASRASGDGELFF